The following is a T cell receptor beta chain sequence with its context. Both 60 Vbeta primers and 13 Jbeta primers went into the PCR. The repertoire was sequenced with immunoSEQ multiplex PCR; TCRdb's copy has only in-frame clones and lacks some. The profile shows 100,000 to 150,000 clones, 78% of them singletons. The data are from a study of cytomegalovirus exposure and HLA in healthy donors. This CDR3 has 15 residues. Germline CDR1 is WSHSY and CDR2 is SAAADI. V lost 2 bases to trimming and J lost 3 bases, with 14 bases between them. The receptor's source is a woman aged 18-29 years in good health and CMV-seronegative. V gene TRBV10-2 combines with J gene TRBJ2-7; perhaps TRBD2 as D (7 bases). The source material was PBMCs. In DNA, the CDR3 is TGCGCCAGCAGTGAGGCTCGGGGGGCGGTCTACGAGCAGTACTTC. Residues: CASSEARGAVYEQYF.